This entry describes one T cell receptor (beta chain). Its target antigen remains unknown. No per-base quality is available; no much larger clone lies one base away. Receptor amplification or capture employed PCR. Sequencing relied on an Illumina HiSeq 2500. To reduce PCR and sequencing biases, unique molecular identifiers were incorporated into the TCR beta cDNA libraries. Every 1 to 10 million input T cells yielded 500,000 or so cDNA molecules, meaning each molecule approximated one T cell. The same protocol used for the earlier healthy control dataset was applied to prepare and sequence the patient libraries. Within a given batch, samples were prepared together, multiplexed and sequenced on the same HiSeq lane. Per the source publication's procedure: Raw barcoded reads were processed with MIGEC, and single-read molecular identifier groups were discarded before consensus assembly and CDR3 extraction. VDJtools was used for post-analysis of the clonotype tables, and diversity was normalized by down-sampling every dataset to the size of the smallest sample. Repertoire overlap clustering matched CDR3 amino acid but not nucleotide sequences to correct batch-related cross-sample contamination. In-frame beta chains were kept once TCRdb had trimmed the public reads at Q25 with fastp and called clones with MiXCR. Rows with one shared CDR3 protein collapse into an entry with the most common genes and DNA. The V and J calls and clone size come from TCRdb's table, not from the authors' own analysis. For this sample there are under 650,000 distinct CDR3 sequences; about 40% appear just once. The ten largest clones capture more than 1.5% of the sample.

TCR beta repertoires were profiled from peripheral blood of roughly 13 young patients with multiple sclerosis to demonstrate the VDJtools post-analysis software. Multiple sclerosis patients were children and adolescents aged about 6 to 16 years. These data are taken from a study of post-analysis software for immune sequencing data (dated by TCRdb to 2013 to 2016). Looking at the study overall: Relapsing-remitting, secondary progressive and progressive-relapsing multiple sclerosis were recorded as disease courses, and subtype annotation was lacking for some patients. The patient repertoires were compared against around 11 previously published healthy control repertoires obtained from donors aged roughly 6 to 26 years. A subset of samples was prepared in parallel using single-end sample barcoding, then pooled and co-amplified after Illumina adapter ligation. Broad study findings and their caveats: The control group was slightly older than the multiple sclerosis patient group. Direct clustering with F measure revealed strong co-clustering of samples prepared in the same batch, which led to a batch-effect correction. Significantly lower normalized Chao1 diversity was found in multiple sclerosis patients than in controls, suggesting substantial peripheral T-cell clonal expansion.

The TCR sequence derives from a girl between 10 and 17 years old with multiple sclerosis. Sequencing input: blood.

The base sequence is TGCAGTGCTGAGCGGACAGGGGGCAATCAGCCCCAGCATTTT. This codes for CSAERTGGNQPQHF. This sequence uses TRBV20-1 and TRBJ1-5; TRBD1 matches 9 bases in the middle. Germline trimming: 5 bases from V, 2 bases from J; junction bases outside gene matches: 4. From the germline V gene (reference sequence), CDR1 is DFQATT and CDR2 is SNEGSKA. Counted from cysteine to phenylalanine, this CDR3 has 14 amino acids. The sequence is cut down to CDR3 DNA, 42 bases in frame from base 1.